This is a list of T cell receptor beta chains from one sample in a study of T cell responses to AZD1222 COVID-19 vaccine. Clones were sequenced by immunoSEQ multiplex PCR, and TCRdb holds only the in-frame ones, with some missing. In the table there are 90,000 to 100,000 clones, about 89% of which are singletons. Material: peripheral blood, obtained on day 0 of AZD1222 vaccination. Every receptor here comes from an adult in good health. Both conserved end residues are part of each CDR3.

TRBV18	CASSLGQIQPQHF
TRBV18	CASSPVPGQSVGNTQYF
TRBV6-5	CASRPLAGGPDTQYF
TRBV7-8	CATGNRYGYTF
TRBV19	CASSIQGQGNEKLFF
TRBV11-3	CASSLGVGNSGTGELFF
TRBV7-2	CASSLGPWATGELFF
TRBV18	CASSPQSGGAEAFF
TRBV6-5	CASSYSQGLTGNTIYF
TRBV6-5	CASSLPGSAEAFF
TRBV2	CASSVRNYGYTF
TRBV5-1	CASSPGGVAFGYTF
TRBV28	CASSLVSQPQHF
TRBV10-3	CAIREDRAVRLSGNTIYF
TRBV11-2	CASSPPGQGYNEQFF
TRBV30	CALGRMTYTGELFF
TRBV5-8	CASATGGRKQYF
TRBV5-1	CASSLVGTGGGETQYF
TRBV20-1	CSAGVGGKQYF
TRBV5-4	CASSSRGRTSGGVDTQYF
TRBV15	CATSSQTGFSSYEQYF
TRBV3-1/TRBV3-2	CASSLMGGRENIQYF
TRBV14	CASSQEIGGRYNEQFF
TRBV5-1	CASSLSPPLYEQYF
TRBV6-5	CASRRTGRNQPQHF
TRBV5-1	CASSQLTSGQETQYF